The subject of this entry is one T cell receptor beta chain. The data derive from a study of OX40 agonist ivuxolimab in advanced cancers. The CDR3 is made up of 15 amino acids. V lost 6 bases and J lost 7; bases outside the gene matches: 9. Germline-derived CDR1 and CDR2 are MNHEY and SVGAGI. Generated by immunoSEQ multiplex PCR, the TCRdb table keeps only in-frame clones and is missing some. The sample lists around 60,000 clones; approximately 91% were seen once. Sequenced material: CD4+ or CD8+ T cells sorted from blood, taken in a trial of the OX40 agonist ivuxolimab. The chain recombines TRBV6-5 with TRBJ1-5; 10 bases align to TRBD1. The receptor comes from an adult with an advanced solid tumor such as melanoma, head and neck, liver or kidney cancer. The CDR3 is CASRRRQGASQPQHF. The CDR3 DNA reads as TGTGCCAGCAGACGCCGACAGGGGGCTTCACAGCCCCAGCATTTT.